The 28 T cell receptor beta chains in this list originate from one sample, sequenced in a study of Tregs in tolerant kidney transplant recipients. Profiling relied on immunoSEQ multiplex PCR, and the TCRdb table lists in-frame clones only, not all of them. The sample has roughly 49,000 clones, roughly nine tenths seen once. Sequencing was performed on Tregs from blood. All receptors come from a human donor in good health.

This chain joins TRBV13 and TRBJ2-7; D possibly corresponds to TRBD1 (6 bases). This CDR3 is built from 14 residues. The V gene lost 4 bases and the J gene lost 4 bases, with 14 bases spanning the gap. From germline, CDR1 is PRHDT and CDR2 FYEKMQ (reference sequence). DNA of the CDR3: TGTGCCAGCAGCTCGAGGCGGACAGATTACGAGCAGTACTTC. It is translated as CASSSRRTDYEQYF.

The chain employs TRBV7-6 and TRBJ2-2; D is ambiguous. The CDR3 is 16 amino acids. The germline V gene encodes CDR1 SGHVS and CDR2 FNYEAQ. Trimming cost V 2 bases and J 0 bases, with 10 bases left between them. Here the CDR3 reads CASSLFGVTNTGELFF. The CDR3 DNA reads TGTGCCAGCAGCTTATTTGGAGTTACGAACACCGGGGAGCTGTTTTTT.

V and J are TRBV6-6 and TRBJ1-1, with 7 bases lining up with TRBD1. CDR3 length: 13 amino acids. Germline loops: CDR1 MNHNY, CDR2 SVGAGI (reference sequence). With 6 bases clipped from V and 1 base from J, the junction kept 2 bases outside the gene matches. This CDR3 is CASRWDRNTEAFF. The CDR3 DNA sequence: TGTGCCAGCAGGTGGGACAGGAACACTGAAGCTTTCTTT.

This chain connects TRBV18 to TRBJ2-5; 8 bases are shared with TRBD1. V trimming: 3 bases; J trimming: 2 bases; junction bases outside the gene matches: 5. The CDR3 consists of 15 residues. Looked up from germline, CDR1 is KGHSH and CDR2 is LQKENI. The CDR3 DNA reads TGTGCCAGCTCACCCGGGACAGGCCCTCAAGAGACCCAGTACTTC. The encoded protein is CASSPGTGPQETQYF.

The rearrangement uses TRBV5-1 and TRBJ1-2, with D possibly being TRBD1 (5 bases). The V end was cut by 0 bases, the J end by 4 bases, with 10 bases between. The V gene's germline CDR1 is SGHRS and CDR2 YFSETQ. The CDR3 loop spans 14 amino acids. This chain's CDR3 is CASSLESGPYGYTF. Written as DNA, the CDR3 is TGCGCCAGCAGCTTGGAGTCAGGGCCCTATGGCTACACCTTC.

This chain connects TRBV7-6 to TRBJ2-2; 7 bases map to TRBD1. Germline loops: CDR1 SGHVS, CDR2 FNYEAQ. V shed 3 bases and J 3 bases; nucleotides not matched to a gene: 7. The length of the CDR3 is 16 residues. This CDR3 reads CASSFAPQGYTGELFF. CDR3 in DNA: TGTGCCAGCAGCTTCGCCCCACAGGGGTACACCGGGGAGCTGTTTTTT.

The V call is TRBV14, the J call TRBJ2-3, with 8 bases fitting TRBD2. Germline values: CDR1 SGHDN, CDR2 FVKESK. Trimming took 4 bases from V and 4 from J; bases not matched to a gene: 7. This CDR3 comprises 15 residues. CDR3 sequence: CASSLYGRASDTQYF. As DNA, the CDR3 is TGTGCCAGCAGCCTATACGGGAGGGCATCAGATACGCAGTATTTT.

Regarding this clone: The germline gene is not matched at one end of the junction; a read error may be the cause. The chain has TRBV7-9 and TRBJ2-4; TRBD1 matches at 10 bases. Germline values: CDR1 SEHNR, CDR2 FQNEAQ (reference sequence). The CDR3 length is 15 residues. The CDR3 protein is CASSSGQGQEFSRNF. CDR3 sequence (DNA): TGTGCCAGCAGCTCGGGACAGGGGCAAGAGTTTAGTCGGAACTTC.

This clone was detected a few times. The chain couples TRBV10-1 to TRBJ2-1; TRBD1 matches at 8 bases. The CDR3 consists of 16 residues. Unmatched junction bases numbered 12, after V lost 4 bases and J lost 7 bases. Germline lookup yields CDR1 WNHNN and CDR2 SYGVQD (reference sequence). The CDR3 bases are TGCGCCAGCAGTGTCTCAGGGGGCGCGGGGCAGAATGAGCAGTTCTTC. Translated, it gives CASSVSGGAGQNEQFF.

The rearrangement links TRBV2 to TRBJ2-6, with D unclear. Germline V gives CDR1 SNHLY, CDR2 FYNNEI. V dropped 7 bases and J dropped 0 bases, with 4 bases sitting between them. The CDR3 has 13 amino acids. CDR3: CASTSSGANVLTF. The CDR3, as DNA: TGTGCCAGCACCTCCTCTGGGGCCAACGTCCTGACTTTC.

V gene TRBV9 combines with J gene TRBJ2-7; 8 bases line up with TRBD2. V lost 3 bases to trimming and J lost 7 bases; unmatched junction nucleotides: 9. Germline V CDR1 and CDR2: SGDLS, YYNGEE. The CDR3 has 14 amino acids. CDR3 bases: TGTGCCAGCAGCGGGGGACTAGGCCTATGGGAGCAGTACTTC. Translating it yields CASSGGLGLWEQYF.

This chain uses TRBV7-9 with TRBJ2-7; 9 nucleotides match TRBD2. The CDR3 extends over 15 amino acids. V shed 5 bases, J shed 8 bases, and the junction held 13 bases outside the gene matches. The germline V gene has CDR1 SEHNR and CDR2 FQNEAQ (reference sequence). In DNA, the CDR3 is TGTGCCAGCAGCCCGGCGGGAGCGGGGGGTTACAAGCAGTACTTC. This translates into CASSPAGAGGYKQYF.

The CDR3 region is CASSYSPGSRDQPQHF. CDR3 nucleotide sequence: TGTGCCAGCAGTTACTCCCCGGGCAGCAGAGATCAGCCCCAGCATTTT. The chain employs TRBV6-5 and TRBJ1-5; D gene uncertain. Per the germline V gene, CDR1 is MNHEY and CDR2 is SVGAGI. This CDR3 region has 16 residues. Trimming took 0 bases from V and 5 from J, leaving 14 bases between them.

The genes are TRBV15 and TRBJ2-3; the D gene is possibly TRBD2 (6 bases). The germline V gene encodes CDR1 LNHNV and CDR2 YYDKDF (reference sequence). This CDR3 spans 14 amino acids. The V end lost 8 bases, the J end lost 2 bases, and 14 bases lay between the germline ends. The CDR3 sequence: CATGRGGDTDTQYF. The CDR3 nucleotides read TGTGCCACCGGGCGGGGCGGGGACACAGATACGCAGTATTTT.

This clone was counted a single time. CDR3 residues: CASSGGVATNEKLFF. CDR3 in DNA: TGCGCCAGCAGTGGGGGCGTCGCAACTAATGAAAAACTGTTTTTT. V is TRBV10-2 and J is TRBJ1-4, with TRBD1 as a possible D gene (5 bases). V lost 4 bases, J lost 0 bases, and 9 bases lay in between. Germline CDR1 WSHSY, CDR2 SAAADI. This CDR3 contains 15 residues.

This clone occurred a few times. The chain uses TRBV7-9 and TRBJ1-4; D remains ambiguous. Germline-derived CDR1 and CDR2 are SEHNR and FQNEAQ (reference sequence). The CDR3 is 15 residues long. V was pared by 5 bases and J by 0 bases, with 10 bases between. CDR3 loop: CASSPGRATNEKLFF. The CDR3 DNA follows: TGTGCCAGCAGCCCCGGGCGCGCAACTAATGAAAAACTGTTTTTT.

The J gene is TRBJ1-5, the V gene TRBV4-1, with unresolved D. The CDR3 has 16 amino acids. Germline V gives CDR1 MGHRA, CDR2 YSYEKL. V was pared by 0 bases and J by 0 bases, with 9 bases between. The CDR3, as DNA: TGCGCCAGCAGCCAAGAGTGGAGCCTTAGCAATCAGCCCCAGCATTTT. Protein: CASSQEWSLSNQPQHF.

The chain uses TRBV7-8 and TRBJ1-1; TRBD1 might be the D (5 bases). This CDR3 comprises 18 residues. In germline, CDR1 is SGHVS, CDR2 FQNEAQ. Trimming stripped 3 bases from V and 0 bases from J, with 20 bases between. DNA for the CDR3: TGTGCCAGCAGCTTTTTCTCCTCCCTACACAGGCTGAACACTGAAGCTTTCTTT. It specifies CASSFFSSLHRLNTEAFF.

The chain employs TRBV11-1 and TRBJ1-5; 8 bases line up with TRBD1. Trimming at V came to 5 bases and at J to 9 bases, leaving 3 bases not matched to a gene. This CDR3 has 12 residues. Germline CDR1 is SGHAT and CDR2 is FQDESV (reference sequence). CDR3 amino acids: CASSPTGGPQHF. The CDR3 nucleotides read TGTGCCAGCAGCCCCACAGGGGGGCCCCAGCATTTT.

This clone appeared once. The J gene is TRBJ1-2, the V gene TRBV14; 7 bases match TRBD1. The CDR3 has 15 residues. CDR1 is SGHDN and CDR2 is FVKESK in the germline V gene. V lost 4 bases, J lost 8 bases, and 13 bases stayed unmatched. The CDR3 spells CASSPTGFRLEGYTF. In DNA form, the CDR3 reads TGTGCCAGCAGCCCGACAGGGTTTAGGTTGGAGGGCTACACCTTC. Using reference TRBV14 and TRBJ1-2 for the parts outside the CDR3, the full variable domain is EAGVTQFPSHSVIEKGQTVTLRCDPISGHDNLYWYRRVMGKEIKFLLHFVKESKQDESGMPNNRFLAERTGGTYSTLKVQPAELEDSGVYFCASSPTGFRLEGYTFGSGTRLTVV.

The table lists this clone with a few counts. The chain employs TRBV28 and TRBJ1-3, with D possibly being TRBD1 (5 bases). The CDR3 consists of 13 residues. V was cut by 7 bases and J by 0 bases, with 7 bases left in between. Germline-derived CDR1 and CDR2 are MDHEN and SYDVKM. The CDR3 sequence: CASMRGSGNTIYF. CDR3 DNA sequence: TGTGCCAGCATGAGGGGCTCTGGAAACACCATATATTTT. The full variable domain, completed using reference TRBV28 and TRBJ1-3, is DVKVTQSSRYLVKRTGEKVFLECVQDMDHENMFWYRQDPGLGLRLIYFSYDVKMKEKGDIPEGYSVSREKKERFSLILESASTNQTSMYLCASMRGSGNTIYFGEGSWLTVV.

The chain is built from TRBV14 and TRBJ2-1; unclear D gene. Trimming stripped 5 bases from V and 5 bases from J, with 19 bases between. Germline V gene data show CDR1 as SGHDN and CDR2 as FVKESK. This CDR3 has 16 amino acids. The DNA for the CDR3 is TGTGCCAGCAGCACCCAATCGGGTGCCCTTAACAATGAGCAGTTCTTC. This sequence encodes CASSTQSGALNNEQFF.

This chain links TRBV2 with TRBJ2-1; 8 bases match TRBD2. Germline values: CDR1 SNHLY, CDR2 FYNNEI. This CDR3 contains 17 residues. Losses at the gene ends were 5 bases for V and 12 bases for J; bases not matched to a gene: 21. The DNA of the CDR3 is TGTGCCAGCAGTACTCCTAAGGGACTAGTCACTGTCGTCTGGCAGTTCTTC. Translating it yields CASSTPKGLVTVVWQFF. Full variable domain (rest looked up from reference TRBV2 and TRBJ2-1): EPEVTQTPSHQVTQMGQEVILRCVPISNHLYFYWYRQILGQKVEFLVSFYNNEISEKSEIFDDQFSVERPDGSNFTLKIRSTKLEDSAMYFCASSTPKGLVTVVWQFFGPGTRLTVL.

The CDR3 region has the DNA TGTGCCAGCAGCTTCCTAGCGGGGGGAGCAGATACGCAGTATTTT. Protein sequence: CASSFLAGGADTQYF. V and J are TRBV7-2 and TRBJ2-3; 11 bases are shared with TRBD2. This CDR3 has 15 residues. Germline V gives CDR1 SGHTA, CDR2 FQGNSA. Trimming removed 3 bases from V and 4 bases from J; junction bases left unmatched: 3.

The chain combines TRBV10-3 with TRBJ1-3; 7 positions match TRBD1. After removal of 4 bases from V and 2 bases from J, the junction contained 11 bases not matched to a gene. The CDR3 is made up of 17 amino acids. Germline CDR1 ENHRY, CDR2 SYGVKD. CDR3 residues: CAISGAQGGAAGNTIYF. In nucleotides, the CDR3 is TGTGCCATCAGTGGGGCCCAAGGGGGCGCGGCTGGAAACACCATATATTTT.

This clone has a handful of counts. J is TRBJ1-5 and V is TRBV6-6, with D maybe TRBD1 (5 bases). This CDR3 is built from 16 residues. The ends were cut back, 6 bases at V and 5 bases at J, with 20 bases in the middle. Germline V gene lookup returns CDR1 MNHNY and CDR2 SVGAGI (reference sequence). The CDR3 nucleotides are TGTGCCAGCAGCGCTAGCCAGGGCAGGGTGGATCAGCCCCAGCATTTT. Protein product: CASSASQGRVDQPQHF.

The genes are TRBV6-4 and TRBJ2-1; no definite D call. Trimming pared 11 bases from V and 15 bases from J, leaving 17 bases between. The CDR3 is 10 amino acids. CDR1 MRHNA and CDR2 SNTAGT come from the germline V gene. CDR3 amino acids: CAGASKFLFF. Here the CDR3 DNA reads TGTGCCGGCGCGTCAAAATTTCTGTTCTTC.

The gene calls are TRBV2 and TRBJ2-1, with no clear D. This CDR3 is 13 amino acids long. Germline V gene sequence: CDR1 SNHLY, CDR2 FYNNEI. The V end was cut by 9 bases, the J end by 5 bases, with 14 bases between. The CDR3 spells CASRVRSHNEQFF. In DNA, the CDR3 is TGTGCCAGTCGGGTGAGGAGCCACAATGAGCAGTTCTTC.